This T cell receptor (beta chain) comes out of a study of blood T cell repertoires in COVID-19. The trim removed 5 bases at V and 1 base at J, leaving 4 bases unmatched. Germline V gene sequence: CDR1 SSHAT, CDR2 FNYEAQ (reference sequence). The CDR3 runs to 14 residues. In the study's own analysis: How many nucleated cells were present was estimated from reference gene primer amplification. The data were produced by immunoSEQ multiplex PCR, yet TCRdb's version contains in-frame clones alone and is incomplete. V and J calls and clone size come straight from that table; D and trimming were deduced from the DNA. The data show over 50,000 clones, with 85% to 90% seen just once and 25% to 30% held by the top ten.

The chain combines TRBV7-7 with TRBJ2-5; 7 positions agree with TRBD1. The receptor was derived from a human donor in a cohort sampled during active COVID-19. Input material: peripheral blood. The DNA for the CDR3 is TGTGCCAGCAGCCGGGACAGTATCCAAGAGACCCAGTACTTC. This encodes CASSRDSIQETQYF.